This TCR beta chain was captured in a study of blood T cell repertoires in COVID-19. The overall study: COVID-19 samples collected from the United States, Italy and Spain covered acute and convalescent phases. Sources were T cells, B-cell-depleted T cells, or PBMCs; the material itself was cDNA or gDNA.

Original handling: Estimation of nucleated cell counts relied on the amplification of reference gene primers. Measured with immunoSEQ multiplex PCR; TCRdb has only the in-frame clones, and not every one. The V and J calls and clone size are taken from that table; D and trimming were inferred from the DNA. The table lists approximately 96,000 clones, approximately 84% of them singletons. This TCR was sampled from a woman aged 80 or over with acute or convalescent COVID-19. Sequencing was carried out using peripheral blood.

The CDR3 DNA reads TGTGCCAGCAGCTTAGGTTGGGCGGGGGGGTTTAATGAGCAGTTCTTC. Its protein product is CASSLGWAGGFNEQFF. V and J are TRBV7-6 and TRBJ2-1, with 9 bases lining up with TRBD2. J was trimmed by 7 bases and V by 1 base; bases with no gene match: 8. CDR1 is SGHVS and CDR2 is FNYEAQ in the germline V gene. The CDR3 spans 16 residues.